The 7 T cell receptor beta chains below come from one sample, sequenced in a study of blood T cells in healthy people across ages (dated by TCRdb to about 2015). Library preparation employed 5' RACE. TCRdb records Illumina HiSeq 2500 as the sequencer. A second PCR of roughly 6 to 11 cycles was run with a J-beta primer mix and a sample-barcoded 5' primer. TCRdb reran the public reads through fastp at Q25 and MiXCR, keeping productive beta chains. Every entry covers one CDR3 protein and lists the most common genes and DNA from its rows. The sample table contains under 950,000 distinct CDR3 sequences; only one count was recorded for 20% to 25% of them. Clones ranked in the top ten supply 22% of the sample. The sample taken for sequencing was blood. All receptors derive from a man in his sixties or seventies in good health.

This clonotype was observed a few times. The V and J genes are TRBV29-1 and TRBJ2-3; 8 nucleotides agree with TRBD1. V was clipped by 8 bases and J by 1 base; unmatched bases: 11. CDR3 length equals 15 residues. CDR1 SQVTM and CDR2 ANQGSEA come from the germline V gene. In DNA, the CDR3 is TGCAGCACTGACCCTGGGACAGGTGGCACAGATACGCAGTATTTT. Translating it yields CSTDPGTGGTDTQYF.

CDR3 sequence reads: CASSFGGVGNQPQHF. In DNA form, the CDR3 reads TGTGCCAGCAGCTTTGGCGGAGTAGGCAATCAGCCCCAGCATTTT. V gene TRBV5-8 combines with J gene TRBJ1-5; D is unclear. CDR3 length: 15 residues. Germline CDR1 is SGHTS and CDR2 is YDEGEE. V gave up 2 bases and J gave up 2 bases, with 11 bases separating them. The complete variable domain, with remaining parts taken from reference TRBV5-8 and TRBJ1-5, reads EAGVTQSPTHLIKTRGQQATLRCSPISGHTSVYWYQQALGLGLQFLLWYDEGEERNRGNFPPRFSGRQFPNYSSELNVNALELEDSALYLCASSFGGVGNQPQHFGDGTRLSIL.

This clonotype has a handful of counts. The chain is built from TRBV12-3 or TRBV12-4 and TRBJ2-3, with 10 bases matching TRBD2. V lost 6 bases and J lost 2; bases outside the gene matches: 11. The CDR3 totals 17 residues. The chain's CDR3 is CASSLSGTSANTDTQYF. CDR3 sequence (DNA): TGTGCCAGCAGCTTGTCGGGGACTAGCGCAAACACAGATACGCAGTATTTT.

V is TRBV12-3 or TRBV12-4 and J is TRBJ1-1; D not certain. V was trimmed by 0 bases and J by 11 bases, leaving 16 bases between them. The CDR3 runs to 14 residues. CDR3 loop: CASSLARSRLSAFF. As DNA, the CDR3 is TGTGCCAGCAGTTTAGCACGATCAAGATTGTCGGCTTTCTTT.

The CDR3 coding sequence is TGCGCCAGCAGCTGGCGACAGGGAGGGACAGATACGCAGTATTTT. Translated, it gives CASSWRQGGTDTQYF. This chain connects TRBV5-1 to TRBJ2-3; D may correspond to TRBD1 or TRBD2 (7 bases each). Deletions cut 3 bases from V and 3 bases from J, with 14 bases between. Germline lookup yields CDR1 SGHRS and CDR2 YFSETQ. The CDR3 length is 15 residues. Drawing the rest from reference TRBV5-1 and TRBJ2-3, the complete variable domain is KAGVTQTPRYLIKTRGQQVTLSCSPISGHRSVSWYQQTPGQGLQFLFEYFSETQRNKGNFPGRFSGRQFSNSRSEMNVSTLELGDSALYLCASSWRQGGTDTQYFGPGTRLTVL.

In regard to this clonotype: An end of the junction differs from the germline gene, which may be a read error. This sequence joins TRBV20-1 and TRBJ2-5; D is perhaps TRBD2 (7 bases). The CDR3 runs to 14 residues. Per the germline V gene, CDR1 is DFQATT and CDR2 is SNEGSKA (reference sequence). Here the CDR3 reads CSALRGARVNERFF. As DNA, the CDR3 is TGCAGTGCCCTCCGGGGGGCCAGGGTCAATGAGCGGTTCTTC.

This clonotype was seen a few times. The chain is built from TRBV12-3 or TRBV12-4 and TRBJ1-4; no reliable D call. The CDR3 spans 13 residues. Trimming took 10 bases from V and 10 from J, leaving 19 bases between them. CDR3 sequence (DNA): TGTGCCACCGGGGAGGGAAATTTAGGAAAACTGTTTTTT. Protein sequence: CATGEGNLGKLFF.